This is a list of T cell receptor beta chains from one sample in a study of shared clonotypes between healthy human individuals. Repertoires were generated with immunoSEQ multiplex PCR, while TCRdb's copy carries only in-frame clones and drops some. The repertoire holds over 750,000 clones, with roughly 96% as singletons. Material for sequencing was naive CD8+ T cells sorted from blood. The receptor set was obtained from a man in his thirties or forties in good health. The CDR3 runs from the conserved cysteine through the conserved F or W. The D gene is left open where the match is weak. Clone sizes are given selectively: once, few, many, or a class where the clone is expanded.

J gene: TRBJ2-1; D gene: -; clone size: -; V gene: TRBV7-9; CDR3 length: 15; CDR3 protein: CASSFPATRSNEQFF; CDR3 DNA: TGTGCCAGCAGCTTCCCAGCGACCAGAAGCAATGAGCAGTTCTTC
J gene: TRBJ1-3; D gene: TRBD1; clone size: -; V gene: TRBV5-1; CDR3 length: 15; CDR3 protein: CASSLGQGLKDTIYF; CDR3 DNA: TGCGCCAGCAGCCTGGGACAGGGGTTGAAGGACACCATATATTTT
J gene: TRBJ2-7; D gene: -; clone size: -; V gene: TRBV6-1; CDR3 length: 14; CDR3 protein: CASSERADTYEQYF; CDR3 DNA: TGTGCCAGCAGTGAACGGGCCGATACCTACGAGCAGTACTTC
J gene: TRBJ2-7; D gene: -; clone size: -; V gene: TRBV4-1; CDR3 length: 13; CDR3 protein: CASSQEFGWEQYF; CDR3 DNA: TGCGCCAGCAGCCAAGAGTTTGGCTGGGAGCAGTACTTC
J gene: TRBJ2-1; D gene: -; clone size: -; V gene: TRBV27; CDR3 length: 14; CDR3 protein: CASSLLQGGSEQFF; CDR3 DNA: TGTGCCAGCAGTTTACTCCAGGGGGGTAGTGAGCAGTTCTTC
J gene: TRBJ2-7; D gene: TRBD2; clone size: -; V gene: TRBV4-1; CDR3 length: 15; CDR3 protein: CATSPLLAGVEEQYF; CDR3 DNA: TGCGCCACTTCCCCCCTACTAGCGGGAGTGGAGGAGCAGTACTTC
J gene: TRBJ2-3; D gene: -; clone size: -; V gene: TRBV7-8; CDR3 length: 14; CDR3 protein: CASSPVTGTDTQYF; CDR3 DNA: TGTGCCAGCAGCCCCGTGACAGGCACAGATACGCAGTATTTT
J gene: TRBJ2-7; D gene: -; clone size: -; V gene: TRBV27; CDR3 length: 13; CDR3 protein: CASSWGRTYEQYF; CDR3 DNA: TGTGCCAGCAGTTGGGGCAGAACCTACGAGCAGTACTTC
J gene: TRBJ2-7; D gene: -; clone size: few; V gene: TRBV7-9; CDR3 length: 16; CDR3 protein: CASSLATGSLLYEQYF; CDR3 DNA: TGTGCCAGCAGCTTAGCGACGGGATCCCTCCTCTACGAGCAGTACTTC
J gene: TRBJ2-1; D gene: TRBD2; clone size: -; V gene: TRBV5-1; CDR3 length: 14; CDR3 protein: CASSPAGGLNEQFF; CDR3 DNA: TGCGCCAGCAGCCCGGCGGGAGGGTTAAATGAGCAGTTCTTC
J gene: TRBJ1-4; D gene: -; clone size: many; V gene: TRBV27; CDR3 length: 14; CDR3 protein: CASSLLGEEEKLFF; CDR3 DNA: TGTGCCAGCAGTTTATTAGGGGAAGAGGAAAAACTGTTTTTT
J gene: TRBJ1-5; D gene: -; clone size: -; V gene: TRBV5-4; CDR3 length: 14; CDR3 protein: CASSPDGVNQPQHF; CDR3 DNA: TGTGCCAGCAGTCCGGACGGGGTCAATCAGCCCCAGCATTTT
J gene: TRBJ2-2; D gene: -; clone size: once; V gene: TRBV7-9; CDR3 length: 16; CDR3 protein: CASSPPTDGDTGELFF; CDR3 DNA: TGTGCCAGCAGCCCACCAACCGACGGGGACACCGGGGAGCTGTTTTTT
J gene: TRBJ2-3; D gene: -; clone size: -; V gene: TRBV28; CDR3 length: 16; CDR3 protein: CASRANKGFSTDTQYF; CDR3 DNA: TGTGCCAGCAGGGCAAATAAAGGGTTTAGCACAGATACGCAGTATTTT
J gene: TRBJ2-6; D gene: TRBD1; clone size: -; V gene: TRBV9; CDR3 length: 16; CDR3 protein: CASSPQTGTGANVLTF; CDR3 DNA: TGTGCCAGCAGCCCCCAGACAGGGACTGGGGCCAACGTCCTGACTTTC
J gene: TRBJ2-7; D gene: TRBD1; clone size: -; V gene: TRBV7-2; CDR3 length: 17; CDR3 protein: CASSLGTWDRDFREQYF; CDR3 DNA: TGTGCCAGCAGCTTAGGCACATGGGACAGGGATTTCCGAGAGCAGTACTTC
J gene: TRBJ2-7; D gene: TRBD2; clone size: -; V gene: TRBV5-5; CDR3 length: 13; CDR3 protein: CASSPGLAYEQYF; CDR3 DNA: TGTGCCAGCAGCCCGGGACTAGCGTACGAGCAGTACTTC
J gene: TRBJ1-2; D gene: TRBD1; clone size: -; V gene: TRBV29-1; CDR3 length: 12; CDR3 protein: CSVLGQDYGYTF; CDR3 DNA: TGCAGCGTTCTCGGACAGGACTATGGCTACACCTTC
J gene: TRBJ1-2; D gene: -; clone size: -; V gene: TRBV5-6; CDR3 length: 19; CDR3 protein: CASSLTQGPLPPPDYGYTF; CDR3 DNA: TGTGCCAGCAGCTTGACCCAGGGACCTCTCCCTCCCCCGGACTATGGCTACACCTTC
J gene: TRBJ2-1; D gene: TRBD2; clone size: -; V gene: TRBV6-5; CDR3 length: 15; CDR3 protein: CASSLLAGDYNEQFF; CDR3 DNA: TGTGCCAGCAGTTTACTAGCGGGAGATTACAATGAGCAGTTCTTC
J gene: TRBJ2-2; D gene: -; clone size: -; V gene: TRBV18; CDR3 length: 14; CDR3 protein: CASSPPPNTGELFF; CDR3 DNA: TGTGCCAGCTCACCACCGCCGAACACCGGGGAGCTGTTTTTT
J gene: TRBJ2-7; D gene: -; clone size: -; V gene: TRBV4-3; CDR3 length: 15; CDR3 protein: CASSPYPTDAYEQYF; CDR3 DNA: TGCGCCAGCAGCCCGTACCCTACGGATGCCTACGAGCAGTACTTC
J gene: TRBJ2-2; D gene: -; clone size: -; V gene: TRBV9; CDR3 length: 14; CDR3 protein: CASSVAGGSGELFF; CDR3 DNA: TGTGCCAGCAGCGTAGCAGGGGGGTCCGGGGAGCTGTTTTTT
J gene: TRBJ2-3; D gene: TRBD2; clone size: -; V gene: TRBV9; CDR3 length: 16; CDR3 protein: CASSGSSGRATDTQYF; CDR3 DNA: TGTGCCAGCAGCGGGTCTAGCGGGAGGGCCACAGATACGCAGTATTTT
J gene: TRBJ2-7; D gene: -; clone size: -; V gene: TRBV28; CDR3 length: 12; CDR3 protein: CASSPRGYEQYF; CDR3 DNA: TGTGCCAGCAGTCCCCGGGGTTACGAGCAGTACTTC
J gene: TRBJ2-3; D gene: -; clone size: -; V gene: TRBV11-2; CDR3 length: 17; CDR3 protein: CASSSTRARPTSDTQYF; CDR3 DNA: TGTGCCAGCAGCTCTACTCGGGCCCGTCCAACGTCAGATACGCAGTATTTT
J gene: TRBJ2-1; D gene: TRBD1; clone size: -; V gene: TRBV27; CDR3 length: 15; CDR3 protein: CASSLLTGGNNEQFF; CDR3 DNA: TGTGCCAGCAGTTTATTGACAGGGGGTAACAATGAGCAGTTCTTC
J gene: TRBJ2-1; D gene: -; clone size: -; V gene: TRBV15; CDR3 length: 15; CDR3 protein: CATSVPMGSYNEQFF; CDR3 DNA: TGTGCCACCAGCGTCCCCATGGGCTCCTACAATGAGCAGTTCTTC